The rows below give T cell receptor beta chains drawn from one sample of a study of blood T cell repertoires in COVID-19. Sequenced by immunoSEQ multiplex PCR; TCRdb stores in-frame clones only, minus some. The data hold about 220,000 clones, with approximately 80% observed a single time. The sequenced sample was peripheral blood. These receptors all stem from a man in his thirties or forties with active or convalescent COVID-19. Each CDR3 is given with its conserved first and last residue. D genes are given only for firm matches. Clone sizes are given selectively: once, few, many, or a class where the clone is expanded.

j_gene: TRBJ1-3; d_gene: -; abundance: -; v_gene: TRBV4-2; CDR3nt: TGTGCCAGCAGCCAAGAAGGACAGCCCTCTGGAAACACCATATATTTT; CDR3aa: CASSQEGQPSGNTIYF
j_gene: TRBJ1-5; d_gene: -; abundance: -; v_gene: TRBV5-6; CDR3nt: TGTGCCAGCAGCTTCGGGGGGAGCAATCAGCCCCAGCATTTT; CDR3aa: CASSFGGSNQPQHF
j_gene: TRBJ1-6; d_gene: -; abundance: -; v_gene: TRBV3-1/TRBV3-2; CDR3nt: TGTGCCAGCAGCCAATCAATTGGGGGCGCGTCCTATAATTCACCCCTCCACTTT; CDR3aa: CASSQSIGGASYNSPLHF
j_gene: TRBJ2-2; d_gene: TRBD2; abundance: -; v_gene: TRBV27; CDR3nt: TGTGCCAGCAGTCAAAGAGGGGACTTGGCGGGGGAGGTCTTCAACACCGGGGAGCTGTTTTTT; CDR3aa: CASSQRGDLAGEVFNTGELFF
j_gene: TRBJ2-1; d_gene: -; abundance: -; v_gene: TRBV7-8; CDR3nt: TGTGCCAGCAGCTTATCAGAACAGGGCTACAATGAGCAGTTCTTC; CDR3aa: CASSLSEQGYNEQFF
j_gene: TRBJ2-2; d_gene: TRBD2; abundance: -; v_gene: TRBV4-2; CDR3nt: TGTGCCAGCAGCCAAAGAGCGGGAGGACCGAACACCGGGGAGCTGTTTTTT; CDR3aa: CASSQRAGGPNTGELFF
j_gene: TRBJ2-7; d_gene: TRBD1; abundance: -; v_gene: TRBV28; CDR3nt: TGTGCCAGCAGTTCGGGACAGGGCTACGAGCAGTACTTC; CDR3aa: CASSSGQGYEQYF
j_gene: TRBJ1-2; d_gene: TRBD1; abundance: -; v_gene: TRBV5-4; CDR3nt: TGTGCCAGCAGCACCGGACAGGGGAACTATGGCTACACCTTC; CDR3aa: CASSTGQGNYGYTF
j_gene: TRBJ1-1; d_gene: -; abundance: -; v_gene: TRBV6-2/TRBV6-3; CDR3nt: TGTGCCAGCAGTTACTCGAAGGGGACACATGAAGCTTTCTTT; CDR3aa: CASSYSKGTHEAFF
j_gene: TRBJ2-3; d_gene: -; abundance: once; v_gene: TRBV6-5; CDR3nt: TGTGCCAGCAGTTACGCAGGGGCTAGCACAGATACGCAGTATTTT; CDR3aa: CASSYAGASTDTQYF
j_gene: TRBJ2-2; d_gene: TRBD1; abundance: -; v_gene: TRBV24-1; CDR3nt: TGTGCCACCAGCCCCGGGACAGGTTACACCGGGGAGCTGTTTTTT; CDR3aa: CATSPGTGYTGELFF
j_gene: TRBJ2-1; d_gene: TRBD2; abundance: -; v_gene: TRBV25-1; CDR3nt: TGTGCCAGCGGAGGGTATTTGCTAGCGGGAGAGGTTTGGAATGAGCAGTTCTTC; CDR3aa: CASGGYLLAGEVWNEQFF
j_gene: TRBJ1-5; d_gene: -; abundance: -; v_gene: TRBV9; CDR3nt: TGTGCCAGCAGCGCGGACACCCATAGCAATCAGCCCCAGCATTTT; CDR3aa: CASSADTHSNQPQHF
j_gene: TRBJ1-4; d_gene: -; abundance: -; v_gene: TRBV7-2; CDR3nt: TGTGCCAGCAGCCCTGGGAACCTCAGGCAGGGGCCTAATGAAAAACTGTTTTTT; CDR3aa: CASSPGNLRQGPNEKLFF
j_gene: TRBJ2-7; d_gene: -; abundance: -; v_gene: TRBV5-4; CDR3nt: TGTGCCAGCAGCCCCAGTCGGGGATACGAGCAGTACTTC; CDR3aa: CASSPSRGYEQYF
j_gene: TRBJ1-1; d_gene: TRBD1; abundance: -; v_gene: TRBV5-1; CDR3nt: TGCGCCAGCAGCCATAAACAGGGGAGAGGGGTGGAAGCTTTCTTT; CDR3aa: CASSHKQGRGVEAFF
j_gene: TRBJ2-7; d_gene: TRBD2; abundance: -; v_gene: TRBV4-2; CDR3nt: TGTGCCAGCAGCCAAGATCGCCCAGCGGGGGGCTTTCTCTACGAGCAGTACTTC; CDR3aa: CASSQDRPAGGFLYEQYF
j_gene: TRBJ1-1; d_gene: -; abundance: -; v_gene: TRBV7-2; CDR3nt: TGTGCCAGCAGCCCCACGTTGACAGGTATTGGCACTGAAGCTTTCTTT; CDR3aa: CASSPTLTGIGTEAFF
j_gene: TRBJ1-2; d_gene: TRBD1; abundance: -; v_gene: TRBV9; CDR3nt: TGTGCCAGCAGCGTGGGACAGGGGGATGGCTACACCTTC; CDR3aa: CASSVGQGDGYTF
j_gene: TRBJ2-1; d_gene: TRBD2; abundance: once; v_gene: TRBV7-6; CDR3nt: TGTGCCAGCAGCTTAGCCTTCGGGAGGGGGACGTCCAATGAGCAGTTCTTC; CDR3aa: CASSLAFGRGTSNEQFF
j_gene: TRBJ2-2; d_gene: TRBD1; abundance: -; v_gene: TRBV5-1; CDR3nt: TGCGCCAGCAGCTTGTATGGGACAGGGGGCGAATCGAACACCGGGGAGCTGTTTTTT; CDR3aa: CASSLYGTGGESNTGELFF
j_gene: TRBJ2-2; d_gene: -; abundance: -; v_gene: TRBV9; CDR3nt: TGTGCCAGCAGCGTCACACCCTCAGACACCGGGGAGCTGTTTTTT; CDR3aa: CASSVTPSDTGELFF
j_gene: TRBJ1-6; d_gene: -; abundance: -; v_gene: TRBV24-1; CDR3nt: TGTGCCACGTCACAGGGCGGATCACCCCTCCACTTT; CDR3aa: CATSQGGSPLHF
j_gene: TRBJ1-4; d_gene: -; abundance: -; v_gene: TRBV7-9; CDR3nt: TGTGCCAGCAGCCCCCCGCAGGGGTGGCGAGAAAAACTGTTTTTT; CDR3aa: CASSPPQGWREKLFF
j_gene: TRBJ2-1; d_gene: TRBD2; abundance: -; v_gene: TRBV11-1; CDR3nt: TGTGCCAGCAGCCCCGTAGCGGGAGCCCACAATGAGCAGTTCTTC; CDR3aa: CASSPVAGAHNEQFF
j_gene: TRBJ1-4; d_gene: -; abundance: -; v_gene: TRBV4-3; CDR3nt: TGCGCCAGCAGCCAAGACGGGCGGGATAATGAAAAACTGTTTTTT; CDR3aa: CASSQDGRDNEKLFF
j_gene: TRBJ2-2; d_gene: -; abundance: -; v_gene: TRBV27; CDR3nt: TGTGCCAGCAGGAGGGGCAGGGGTTCAACCGGGGAGCTGTTTTTT; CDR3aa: CASRRGRGSTGELFF
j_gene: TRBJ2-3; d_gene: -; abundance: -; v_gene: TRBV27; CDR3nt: TGTGCCAGCAGACTAGCAGCTAGCACAGATACGCAGTATTTT; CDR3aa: CASRLAASTDTQYF